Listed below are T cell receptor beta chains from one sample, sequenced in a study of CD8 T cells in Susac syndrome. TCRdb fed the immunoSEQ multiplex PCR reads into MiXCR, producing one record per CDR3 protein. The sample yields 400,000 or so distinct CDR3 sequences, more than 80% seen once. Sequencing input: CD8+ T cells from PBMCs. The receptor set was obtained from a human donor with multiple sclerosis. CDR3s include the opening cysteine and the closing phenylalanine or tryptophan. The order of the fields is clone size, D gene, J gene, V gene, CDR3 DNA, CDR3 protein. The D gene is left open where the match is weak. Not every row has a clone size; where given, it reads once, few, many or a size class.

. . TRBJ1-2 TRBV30 TGTGCCGCCTCGGGATATGGCTACACCTTC CAASGYGYTF
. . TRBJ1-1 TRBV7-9 TGTGCCAGCAGCTTTGGGGGCGCGGGGTACACTGAAGCTTTCTTT CASSFGGAGYTEAFF
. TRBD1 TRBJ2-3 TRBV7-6 TGTGCCAGCAGCTTATGGGCAGGGGGCTCAGATACGCAGTATTTT CASSLWAGGSDTQYF
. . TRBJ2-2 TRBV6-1 TGTGCCAGCAGTGAAGTCTCTTACAGGGTGGAAGGAACCGGGGAGCTGTTTTTT CASSEVSYRVEGTGELFF
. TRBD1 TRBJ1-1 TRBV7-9 TGTGCCAGCAGCTCGGGACAGGGGCTGGCTGAAGCTTTCTTT CASSSGQGLAEAFF
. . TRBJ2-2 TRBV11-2 TGTGCCAGCAGCTTACCGGACGGGGAGCTGTTTTTT CASSLPDGELFF
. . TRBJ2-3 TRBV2 TGTGCCAGCGAACCGACAGTAAGCACAGATACGCAGTATTTT CASEPTVSTDTQYF
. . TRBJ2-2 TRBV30 TGTGCCTGGAGCTGGATGGGGGGCACCGGGGAGCTGTTTTTT CAWSWMGGTGELFF
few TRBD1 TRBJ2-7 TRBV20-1 TGCAGTGCCGGGACAGAATCCTCCTACGAGCAGTACTTC CSAGTESSYEQYF
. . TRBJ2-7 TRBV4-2 TGTGCCAGCAGCTTCGGAAGGGCGGAATCCCACGAGCAGTACTTC CASSFGRAESHEQYF
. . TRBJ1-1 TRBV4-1 TGCGCCAGCAGGCTACTAGTGGGGGACACTGAAGCTTTCTTT CASRLLVGDTEAFF
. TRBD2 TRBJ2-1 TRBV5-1 TGCGCCAGCAGCTTGTTTACTAGCGGGGTCAATGAGCAGTTCTTC CASSLFTSGVNEQFF
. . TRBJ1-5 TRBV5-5 TGTGCCAGCAGCTTGTGGGGGGACAATCAGCCCCAGCATTTT CASSLWGDNQPQHF
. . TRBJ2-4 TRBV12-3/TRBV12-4 TGTGCCAGCAGCCTCCCGGGGCAGGACATTCAGTACTTC CASSLPGQDIQYF
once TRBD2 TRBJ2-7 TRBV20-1 TGCAGTGCCAGACTAGCGGGAGAGTCCTACGAGCAGTACTTC CSARLAGESYEQYF
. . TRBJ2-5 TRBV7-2 TGTGCCAGCAGCTTAGCGTGGAAGGTTTGGTTGGGGGGTTTAGAGACCCAGTACTTC CASSLAWKVWLGGLETQYF
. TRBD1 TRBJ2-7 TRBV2 TGTGCCAGCAGTCCAATTGGGGGGACAGGAGCCTACGAGCAGTACTTC CASSPIGGTGAYEQYF
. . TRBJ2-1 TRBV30 TGTGCCTGGAGTGGTGGAGCAGGAGGTATGGATGAGCAGTTCTTC CAWSGGAGGMDEQFF
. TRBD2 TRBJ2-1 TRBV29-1 TGCAGCGTTGAAGGGACTAGCGGGACCGACTACAATGAGCAGTTCTTC CSVEGTSGTDYNEQFF
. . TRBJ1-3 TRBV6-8 TGTGCCAGCAGTTACTCGACTCCGGTATCCATGGGCGGAAACACCATATATTTT CASSYSTPVSMGGNTIYF
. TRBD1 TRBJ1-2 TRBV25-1 TGTGCCAGCAGTGATATTAAAGCCGGGACAGGGGATTGGGGCTACACCTTC CASSDIKAGTGDWGYTF
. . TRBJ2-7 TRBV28 TGTGCCAGCAGTTTACACGAGCAGTACTTC CASSLHEQYF
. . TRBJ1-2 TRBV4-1 TGCGCCAGCAGCCAAGTACCCGGAGGGGCGGAGTATGGCTACACCTTC CASSQVPGGAEYGYTF
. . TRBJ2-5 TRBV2 TGTGCCAGCATAGGACCGTGGGAGACCCAGTACTTC CASIGPWETQYF
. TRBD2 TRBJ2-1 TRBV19 TGTGCCTGTTCGGGCGGGGGACGCAATGAGCAGTTCTTC CACSGGGRNEQFF
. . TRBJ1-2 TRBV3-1 TGTGCCAGCAGCACAACGTTCTGGGACCGCGATGGCTACACCTTC CASSTTFWDRDGYTF
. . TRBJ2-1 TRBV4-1 TGCGCCAGCAGCCAATATCGGCTGGACTCCTACAATGAGCAGTTCTTC CASSQYRLDSYNEQFF
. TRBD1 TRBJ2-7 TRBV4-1 TGCGCCAGCAGCCAAGGGGGGACAGTAACCTACGAGCAGTACTTC CASSQGGTVTYEQYF
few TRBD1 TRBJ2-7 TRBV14 TGTGCCAGCAGCCCCAGGACAGGGGTGGGTGAGCAGTACTTC CASSPRTGVGEQYF
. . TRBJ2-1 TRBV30 TGTGCCTGGAATGGGGGGGCGGGTAATGAGCAGTTCTTC CAWNGGAGNEQFF